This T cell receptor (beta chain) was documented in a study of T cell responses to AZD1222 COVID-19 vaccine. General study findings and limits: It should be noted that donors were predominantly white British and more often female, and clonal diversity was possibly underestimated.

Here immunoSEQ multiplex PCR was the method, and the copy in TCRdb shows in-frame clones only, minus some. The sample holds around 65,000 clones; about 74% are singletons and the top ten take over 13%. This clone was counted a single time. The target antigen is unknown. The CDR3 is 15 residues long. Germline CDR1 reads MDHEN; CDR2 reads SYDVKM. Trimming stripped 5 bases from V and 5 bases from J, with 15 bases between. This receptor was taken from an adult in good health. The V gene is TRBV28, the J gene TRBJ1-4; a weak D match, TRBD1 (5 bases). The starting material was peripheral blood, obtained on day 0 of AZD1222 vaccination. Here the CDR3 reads CASSPGGEGNEKLFF. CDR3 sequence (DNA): TGTGCCAGCAGTCCAGGAGGGGAAGGGAATGAAAAACTGTTTTTT.